Presented here are 24 T cell receptor beta chains from one specimen sequenced in a study of human T cells and chemical hapten exposure. TCRdb reprocessed the RACE reads via MiXCR and lists one record per CDR3 protein. This table holds around 50,000 distinct CDR3 sequences, about 9.9% found once. As for time point: patch test 2, 6 weeks after DPC sensitization. Treatment noted: therapeutic diphenylcyclopropenone sensitization with weekly scalp DPC. The sequencing used whole blood, collected in connection with sensitization to the hapten diphenylcyclopropenone (DPC). These receptors all come from a woman aged 45 to 65 with alopecia areata. Some clones in this sample may be carry-over from other donors' samples.

This clonotype showed up just a few times. The chain combines TRBV11-2 with TRBJ1-6, with D unresolved. V lost 1 base and J 5 bases, leaving 9 bases between the germline ends. This CDR3 has 15 amino acids. Germline V gene data show CDR1 as SGHAT and CDR2 as FQNNGV. CDR3 DNA sequence: TGTGCCAGCAGCTTAGGCAGGAGCAATAATTCACCCCTCCACTTT. This sequence encodes CASSLGRSNNSPLHF.

This clonotype showed up just a few times. This chain links TRBV12-3 or TRBV12-4 with TRBJ1-2; the D gene is possibly TRBD1 (5 bases). This CDR3 spans 11 amino acids. Trimming removed 4 bases at V and 10 bases at J, with 10 bases between. CDR3: CASSSGTLYTF. CDR3 nucleotides: TGTGCCAGCAGTTCCGGGACCCTCTACACCTTC.

This clonotype has just a few counts. V gene TRBV12-3 or TRBV12-4 combines with J gene TRBJ2-7; D might be TRBD1 or TRBD2, each matching 5 bases. CDR3 length equals 15 residues. V was shortened by 6 bases and J by 2 bases, with 17 bases between the two germline ends. This CDR3 reads CASSAGTSIPYEQYF. The CDR3 coding sequence is TGTGCCAGCAGCGCTGGGACCTCAATCCCCTACGAGCAGTACTTC.

This rearrangement joins TRBV10-3 to TRBJ1-1, with 8 nucleotides matching TRBD1. Germline values: CDR1 ENHRY, CDR2 SYGVKD. CDR3 length: 13 residues. V was clipped by 6 bases and J by 3 bases; unmatched bases: 3. In DNA form, the CDR3 reads TGTGCCATCAGAGAGACAGGGGACACTGAAGCTTTCTTT. Translating it yields CAIRETGDTEAFF.

This clonotype was observed many times. V is TRBV18 and J is TRBJ2-7; no clear D. Germline lookup yields CDR1 KGHSH and CDR2 LQKENI. With 2 bases removed from V and 2 bases from J, the gap between germline ends came to 10 bases. This CDR3 has 14 residues. Written as DNA, the CDR3 is TGTGCCAGCTCACCATCTGCAGTCACCTACGAGCAGTACTTC. It is translated as CASSPSAVTYEQYF.

This clonotype has a count of ten or more. The chain uses TRBV6-1 and TRBJ1-5; 10 bases are shared with TRBD1. This CDR3 spans 14 amino acids. Germline V lookup: CDR1 MNHNS, CDR2 SASEGT. The ends lost 6 bases at V and 6 bases at J; junction bases unmatched: 5. CDR3 residues: CASRRQGASQPQHF. The CDR3 bases are TGTGCCAGCAGGAGACAGGGGGCGAGTCAGCCCCAGCATTTT.

This clonotype was observed a few times. The J gene is TRBJ2-6, the V gene TRBV29-1, with TRBD2 identical over 8 bases. Germline CDR1 and CDR2: SQVTM and ANQGSEA. V was pared by 7 bases and J by 0 bases, with 5 bases of the junction left unmatched. This CDR3 has 15 amino acids. The CDR3 sequence: CSAGLASSGANVLTF. CDR3 sequence (DNA): TGCAGCGCCGGACTAGCAAGCTCTGGGGCCAACGTCCTGACTTTC.

In its sample, this clonotype was seen once. The V call is TRBV6-6, the J call TRBJ2-7; D uncertain. The length of the CDR3 is 14 residues. The V end was cut by 0 bases, the J end by 4 bases, with 10 bases between. Germline V gives CDR1 MNHNY, CDR2 SVGAGI (reference sequence). The CDR3 is CASSYSVGQYEQYF. The CDR3 region has the DNA TGTGCCAGCAGTTACTCTGTGGGCCAATACGAGCAGTACTTC.

This clonotype was seen more than once but under ten times. V usage is TRBV2 and J usage is TRBJ2-4; D gene unclear. Trimming took 3 bases from V and 9 from J, leaving 6 bases between them. The CDR3 length is 11 residues. Germline V gene data show CDR1 as SNHLY and CDR2 as FYNNEI. CDR3 protein: CASSEIGIQYF. CDR3 coding DNA: TGTGCCAGCAGTGAGATCGGCATTCAGTACTTC.

This clonotype was found many times. The V gene is TRBV18, the J gene TRBJ2-1, with D hard to call. V gave up 8 bases and J gave up 1 base, with 15 bases separating them. The length of the CDR3 is 15 residues. Germline CDR1 KGHSH, CDR2 LQKENI. As DNA, the CDR3 is TGTGCCAGCGCATCTGTCAGGATTTCCTACAATGAGCAGTTCTTC. Protein: CASASVRISYNEQFF.

This clonotype showed up just a few times. The junction differs from germline at one of its ends, possibly a read error. V and J are TRBV20-1 and TRBJ2-1; D perhaps matches TRBD2 (5 bases). From germline, CDR1 is DFQATT and CDR2 SNEGSKA (reference sequence). CDR3 size: 15 residues. The chain's CDR3 is CSAPNIQDSYNEQFF. The CDR3 DNA sequence: TGCAGTGCTCCAAACATTCAGGACTCCTATAATGAGCAGTTCTTC.

The chain combines TRBV18 with TRBJ2-7, with 8 bases fitting TRBD1. Germline V CDR1 and CDR2: KGHSH, LQKENI. The CDR3 sequence is 14 residues long. The V and J ends lost 2 bases and 3 bases, in that order; junction bases with no gene match: 3. Here the CDR3 reads CASSPGRGLYEQYF. CDR3 coding DNA: TGTGCCAGCTCACCAGGCAGGGGGCTCTACGAGCAGTACTTC.

This clonotype was seen repeatedly, ten times or more. The chain couples TRBV25-1 to TRBJ1-5; D remains ambiguous. The CDR3 totals 14 residues. From germline, CDR1 is MGHDK and CDR2 SYGVNS. Trimming removed 3 bases at V and 7 bases at J, with 13 bases between. The DNA of the CDR3 is TGTGCCAGCAGTGAGTACGGTCTTGGGCAGCCCCAGCATTTT. This translates into CASSEYGLGQPQHF.

The chain is built from TRBV6-2 or TRBV6-3 and TRBJ2-3; D ambiguous. This CDR3 spans 14 amino acids. Germline lookup yields CDR1 MNHEY and CDR2 SVGEGT. The germline V and J ends were trimmed by 2 bases and 2 bases, with 8 bases remaining between them. The CDR3 loop reads CASSYTDYTDTQYF. The CDR3 DNA sequence: TGTGCCAGCAGTTACACGGATTACACAGATACGCAGTATTTT.

In its sample, this clonotype was seen many times. This chain uses TRBV19 with TRBJ1-5; tentative D call: TRBD1 (6 bases). Germline-derived CDR1 and CDR2 are LNHDA and SQIVND (reference sequence). V lost 3 bases and J 4 bases, leaving 16 bases between the germline ends. The CDR3 extends over 16 amino acids. The CDR3 spells CASSILGGSANQPQHF. The CDR3 nucleotides read TGTGCCAGTAGTATTCTAGGGGGGTCAGCGAATCAGCCCCAGCATTTT.

This clonotype was detected only a few times. The chain couples TRBV27 to TRBJ1-5; D remains ambiguous. CDR3 length: 14 residues. The germline V gene has CDR1 MNHEY and CDR2 SMNVEV (reference sequence). The V and J ends lost 0 bases and 6 bases respectively, with 9 bases between them. CDR3: CASSLSRTSQPQHF. Written as DNA, the CDR3 is TGTGCCAGCAGTTTATCCCGTACGAGTCAGCCCCAGCATTTT.

There are many counts of this clonotype. The J gene is TRBJ1-1, the V gene TRBV7-9; D gene uncertain. Germline CDR1 reads SEHNR; CDR2 reads FQNEAQ (reference sequence). The CDR3 is 15 amino acids. V was cut by 5 bases and J by 0 bases, with 13 bases left in between. The CDR3, as DNA: TGTGCCAGCAGCCCTGGGAGGGCTCTGAACACTGAAGCTTTCTTT. Translating it yields CASSPGRALNTEAFF.

This clonotype was recorded at least ten times. The chain couples TRBV6-5 to TRBJ1-5; tentatively, D is TRBD1 (6 bases). The germline V gene has CDR1 MNHEY and CDR2 SVGAGI. CDR3 length: 16 residues. V was cut by 6 bases and J by 2 bases, with 17 bases left in between. The CDR3 bases are TGTGCCAGCAGAACACACGGGGGGCCTGGCAATCAGCCCCAGCATTTT. Amino acids: CASRTHGGPGNQPQHF.

This clonotype has at least ten counts. The rearrangement uses TRBV4-1 and TRBJ1-5; D is undetermined. Germline lookup yields CDR1 MGHRA and CDR2 YSYEKL. CDR3 length: 14 amino acids. The V and J ends lost 0 bases and 7 bases respectively, with 10 bases between them. CDR3 region: CASSQDHHRQPQHF. The CDR3, as DNA: TGCGCCAGCAGCCAAGACCACCACCGGCAGCCCCAGCATTTT.

The rearrangement links TRBV7-6 to TRBJ2-3; no clear D. The CDR3 has 12 amino acids. Germline V CDR1 and CDR2: SGHVS, FNYEAQ. Trimming took 5 bases from V and 2 from J, leaving 5 bases between them. The DNA of the CDR3 is TGTGCCAGCAGCGCCTACACAGATACGCAGTATTTT. Its protein is CASSAYTDTQYF.

A few counts support this clonotype. The CDR3, as DNA: TGTGCCAGCAGCCCGGGACTAGCGGGAGCGGAGCAGTTCTTC. This translates into CASSPGLAGAEQFF. The rearrangement joins TRBV7-2 to TRBJ2-1; 14 positions agree with TRBD2. The germline CDR1 and CDR2 sequences are SGHTA and FQGNSA. V shed 5 bases and J 10 bases; nucleotides not matched to a gene: 4. This CDR3 has 14 amino acids.

This clonotype was detected ten times or more. The CDR3: CASSPSTLLGYTF. In nucleotides, the CDR3 is TGTGCCAGCAGCCCTTCTACTCTTCTAGGCTACACCTTC. The chain is built from TRBV7-9 and TRBJ1-2; D not resolved. Trimming took off 5 bases at V and 8 bases at J, with 15 bases between the two ends. Germline loops: CDR1 SEHNR, CDR2 FQNEAQ (reference sequence). The CDR3 totals 13 residues.

This clonotype was seen more than once but under ten times. The gene calls are TRBV24-1 and TRBJ1-1; 7 positions agree with TRBD1. Germline values: CDR1 KGHDR, CDR2 SFDVKD. J was trimmed by 5 bases and V by 4 bases; bases with no gene match: 3. The length of the CDR3 is 13 residues. CDR3 coding DNA: TGTGCCACCAGTGACTCAGGGGGTACTGAAGCTTTCTTT. Translated, it gives CATSDSGGTEAFF.

This clonotype was observed a single time. A much larger clone lies a single base off, so this may be a read error. The chain carries TRBV28 and TRBJ1-2; D is possibly TRBD1 (5 bases). The germline V gene has CDR1 MDHEN and CDR2 SYDVKM. V shed 6 bases and J shed 0 bases, with 8 bases lying between them. The CDR3 is 13 amino acids. CDR3 sequence reads: CASSQTANYGYTF. The CDR3 region has the DNA TGTGCCAGCAGCCAGACAGCTAACTATGGCTACACCTTC.